This T cell receptor beta chain emerged from a study of CD8+CD57+ T cells in acquired aplastic anemia (dated by TCRdb to 2016 to 2019). About the full investigation: DNA extracted from sorted CD4+ and CD8+ cells had a mean of roughly 3 ug, with a range of 0.2 to 27.4 ug. An average of around 10 million reads for CD4+ cells and approximately 11 million reads for CD8+ cells was obtained from healthy donor samples.

In the study, sorted CD4+ and CD8+ blood T cells from patients with severe aplastic anemia and from healthy subjects underwent deep sequencing of TCR repertoires. Ficoll-Paque density gradient centrifugation was used to isolate peripheral blood mononuclear cells. CD4+ and CD8+ T cells were sorted by FACS or magnetic beads before DNA extraction. Reading the germline V gene (reference sequence) gives CDR1 DFQATT and CDR2 SNEGSKA. Relative to germline, V is missing 3 bases and J is missing 7 bases, with 15 bases of the junction outside any gene match. The CDR3, from cysteine to phenylalanine, totals 16 residues. Left in the record is the CDR3 DNA by itself, 48 bases read in frame from the first base. Genomic DNA was used as template for profiling of TCR beta VDJ combinations and CDR3 sequences. TCR repertoire sequencing was run on an Illumina HiSeq 2000. In the original analysis: TRBV/TRBJ rearrangement plots, CDR3 size and DJ length profiles, and Simpson's diversity index were used to assess repertoires. Whichever DNA sequence was most abundant in the deep sequencing data was defined as the immunodominant clone. CDR3 amino acid sequences were screened for sharing across subjects and compared with published repertoires and the VDJdb database. TCRdb trimmed the raw reads at Q25, called clones with MiXCR and kept productive beta chains. Entries are consolidated by CDR3 protein sequence, retaining the most common genes and DNA. It is TCRdb's table, rather than the study itself, that gives the V and J calls and clone size. Counted in this sample were over 200,000 distinct CDR3 sequences; over 55% of them appeared once. 25% to 30% of the sample is in the top ten clones.

With respect to this clonotype: There is no known antigen for this receptor. No per-base quality is available; no much larger clone lies one base away.

What the research found in general, with its limitations: Around 30 CD8+ CDR3 sequences were found in both patients and controls but appeared to be highly expressed in patients and within the immunodominant clones of the patients. CD8+ Simpson's diversity did not differ significantly between patients and healthy controls (P=0.060).

Sequences were obtained from sorted CD4+, CD8+, or CD8+CD57+ T cells (not recorded which) from PBMCs. The sequence was obtained from a human donor in good health. The chain is made from TRBV20-1 and TRBJ2-1, with TRBD2 identical over 7 junction bases. The DNA sequence follows: TGCAGTGCTAGGGAAAAAGCGGGACCAACTGGGAATGAGCAGTTCTTC. The resulting protein is CSAREKAGPTGNEQFF.